The source of this T cell receptor (beta chain) is a study of shared clonotypes between healthy human individuals. The split of CD4+ cells yielded CD45RA+ naive and CD45RA-negative memory subsets. The CDR3 runs to 18 residues. The germline V gene encodes CDR1 SEHNR and CDR2 FQNEAQ (reference sequence). V gave up 6 bases and J gave up 0 bases; unmatched junction bases: 15. This clone was observed once. Sequencing was performed with immunoSEQ multiplex PCR; in TCRdb, only in-frame clones are kept and a portion is missing. The data hold 2 million to 2.5 million clones, with nearly 97% observed a single time.

This chain connects TRBV7-9 to TRBJ2-5; 8 bases agree with TRBD2. The clonotype was recovered from a man between 18 and 35 years old in good health. Material: naive CD4+ T cells sorted from blood. The subset denotes: CD45RA+ positively selected. The chain's CDR3 is CASSPEGGTSGYQETQYF. The CDR3 DNA reads TGTGCCAGCAGTCCAGAGGGGGGAACTAGCGGATACCAAGAGACCCAGTACTTC.